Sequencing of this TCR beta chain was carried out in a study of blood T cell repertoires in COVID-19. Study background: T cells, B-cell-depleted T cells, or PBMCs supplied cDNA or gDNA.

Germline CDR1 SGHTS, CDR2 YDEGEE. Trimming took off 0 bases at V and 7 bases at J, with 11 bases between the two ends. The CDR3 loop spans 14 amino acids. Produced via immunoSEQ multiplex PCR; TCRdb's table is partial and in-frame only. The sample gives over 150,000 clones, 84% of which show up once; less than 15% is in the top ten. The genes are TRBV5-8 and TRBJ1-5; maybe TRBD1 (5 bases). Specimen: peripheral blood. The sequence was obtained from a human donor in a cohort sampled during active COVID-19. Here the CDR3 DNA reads TGTGCCAGCAGCTTGGCCGATGGGGCGCAGCCCCAGCATTTT. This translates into CASSLADGAQPQHF.